The entry below gives a single T cell receptor (beta chain) sequence along with its context. Its antigen is not identified. V was clipped by 6 bases and J by 2 bases, with 13 bases between them. This CDR3 is built from 14 residues. The V gene's germline CDR1 is MNHEY and CDR2 SMNVEV (reference sequence). Profiled with immunoSEQ multiplex PCR; TCRdb holds only in-frame clones, not every one. This sample has roughly 810,000 clones; around 96% occur once, and the top ten carry about 0.25%. Positive CCR7 selection of CD45RO-negative cells yielded the naive CD8 cells, and terminally differentiated effector memory CD45RA+ cells were excluded. All donors qualified as healthy HIV-negative adults and had experienced no recent acute infections or vaccinations. Donors, without exception, were Caucasian adults residing in Nashville, Tennessee. This specimen comes from a study of shared clonotypes between healthy human individuals. Whole-study context: Plates per donor: three CD4 naive, three CD4 memory, two CD8 naive, one CD8 memory. Overall study results and limits: A reduction in generation probabilities was seen for non-shared clonotypes relative to those shared by all four donors.

The chain carries TRBV27 and TRBJ1-1; maybe TRBD1 (5 bases). Sample: naive CD8+ T cells sorted from blood. The clonotype was recovered from a man in his thirties or forties in good health. The CDR3: CASRPGTLNTEAFF. CDR3 sequence (DNA): TGTGCCAGCAGACCAGGGACTCTCAACACTGAAGCTTTCTTT.